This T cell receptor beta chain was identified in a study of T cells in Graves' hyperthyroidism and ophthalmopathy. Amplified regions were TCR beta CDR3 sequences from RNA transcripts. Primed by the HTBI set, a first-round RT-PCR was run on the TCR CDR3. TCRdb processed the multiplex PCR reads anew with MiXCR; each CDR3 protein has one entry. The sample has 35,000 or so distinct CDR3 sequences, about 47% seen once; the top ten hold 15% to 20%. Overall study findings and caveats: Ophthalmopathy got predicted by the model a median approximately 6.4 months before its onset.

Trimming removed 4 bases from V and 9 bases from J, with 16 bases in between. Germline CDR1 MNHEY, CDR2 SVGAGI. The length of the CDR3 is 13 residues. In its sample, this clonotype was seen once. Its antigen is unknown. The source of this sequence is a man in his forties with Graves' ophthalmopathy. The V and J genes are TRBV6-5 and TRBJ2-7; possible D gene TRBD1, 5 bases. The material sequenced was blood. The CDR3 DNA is TGTGCCAGCAGTTCGGTGAGGCAGGGTGGGCAGTACTTC. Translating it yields CASSSVRQGGQYF.